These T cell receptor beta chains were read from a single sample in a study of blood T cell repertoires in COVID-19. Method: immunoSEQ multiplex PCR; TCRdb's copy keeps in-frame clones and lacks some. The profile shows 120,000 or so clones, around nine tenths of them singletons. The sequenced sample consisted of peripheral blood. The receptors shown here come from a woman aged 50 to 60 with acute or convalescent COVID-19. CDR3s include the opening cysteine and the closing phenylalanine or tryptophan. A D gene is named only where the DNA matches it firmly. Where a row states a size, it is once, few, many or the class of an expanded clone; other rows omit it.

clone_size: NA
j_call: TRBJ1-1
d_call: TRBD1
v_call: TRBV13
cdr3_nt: TGTGCCAGCAGCTGGCGGGACAGGGGGGGGACTGAAGCTTTCTTT
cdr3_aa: CASSWRDRGGTEAFF

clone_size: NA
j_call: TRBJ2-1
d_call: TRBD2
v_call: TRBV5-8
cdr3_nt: TGTGCCAGCAGTAGCGGGAGGGCCCTTAGTAATGAGCAGTTCTTC
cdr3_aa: CASSSGRALSNEQFF

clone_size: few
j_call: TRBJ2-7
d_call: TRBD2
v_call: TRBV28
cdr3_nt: TGTGCCAGCAGTTTAAGCGGGAGGCCCCCCTACGAGCAGTACTTC
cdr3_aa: CASSLSGRPPYEQYF

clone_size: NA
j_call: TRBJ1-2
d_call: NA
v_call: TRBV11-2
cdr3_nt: TGTGCCAGCAGCGCAACCGGGACACCTAACTATGGCTACACCTTC
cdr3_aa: CASSATGTPNYGYTF

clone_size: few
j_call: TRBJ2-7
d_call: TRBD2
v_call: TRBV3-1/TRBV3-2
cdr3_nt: TGTGCCAGCAGCCAAGCCGGGACTAGCGGGACCGTCGAGCAGTACTTC
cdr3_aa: CASSQAGTSGTVEQYF

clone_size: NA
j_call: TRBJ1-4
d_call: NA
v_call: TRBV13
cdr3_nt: TGTGCCAGCAGCTTATACCAGGGGAATGAAAAACTGTTTTTT
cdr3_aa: CASSLYQGNEKLFF

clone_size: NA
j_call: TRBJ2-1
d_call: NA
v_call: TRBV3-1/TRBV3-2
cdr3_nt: TGTGCCAGCAGCCAGTGGGGCGATGAGCAGTTCTTC
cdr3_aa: CASSQWGDEQFF

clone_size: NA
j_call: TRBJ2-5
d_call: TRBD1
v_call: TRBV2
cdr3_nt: TGTGCCAGCAGCCCAGACAGGGTCTTCCAAGAGACCCAGTACTTC
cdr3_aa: CASSPDRVFQETQYF

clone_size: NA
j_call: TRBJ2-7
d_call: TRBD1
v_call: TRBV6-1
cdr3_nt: TGTGCCAGCAGTGAACCGGGACAGATTTTATACGAGCAGTACTTC
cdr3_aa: CASSEPGQILYEQYF

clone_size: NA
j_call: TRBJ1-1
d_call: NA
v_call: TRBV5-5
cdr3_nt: TGTGCCAGCAGCTTGCAGGGAAACACTGAAGCTTTCTTT
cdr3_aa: CASSLQGNTEAFF

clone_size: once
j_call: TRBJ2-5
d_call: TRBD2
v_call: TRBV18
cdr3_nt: TGTGCCAGCTCACCATCCTACGCGGGGGGCGAGGAGACCCAGTACTTC
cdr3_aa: CASSPSYAGGEETQYF

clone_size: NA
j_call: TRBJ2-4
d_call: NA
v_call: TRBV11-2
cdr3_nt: TGTGCCAGCAGCGCAGGTTCAGGGGGGCACATTCAGTACTTC
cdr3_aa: CASSAGSGGHIQYF

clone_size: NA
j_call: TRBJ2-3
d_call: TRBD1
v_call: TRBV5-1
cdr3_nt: TGCGCCAGCAGCTCCGGGACAGGGCCCCCGGGCACAGATACGCAGTATTTT
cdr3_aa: CASSSGTGPPGTDTQYF

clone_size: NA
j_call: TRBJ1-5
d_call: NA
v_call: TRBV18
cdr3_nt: TGTGCCAGCTCACCACCGGTGGTGGGGACTGGGGTTCAGCCCCAGCATTTT
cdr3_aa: CASSPPVVGTGVQPQHF

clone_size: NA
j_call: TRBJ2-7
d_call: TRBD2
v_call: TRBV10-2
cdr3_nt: TGCGCCAGCTGCCCTAGCGGGAGGGTGTGCTACGAGCAGTACTTC
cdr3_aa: CASCPSGRVCYEQYF

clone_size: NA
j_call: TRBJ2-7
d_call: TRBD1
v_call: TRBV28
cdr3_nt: TGTGCCAGCAGGTGGACAGGCCCGCAGTACTTC
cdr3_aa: CASRWTGPQYF

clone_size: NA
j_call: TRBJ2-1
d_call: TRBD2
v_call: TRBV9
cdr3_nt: TGTGCCAGCAGCGCAAGGCTAGCGGGAGGAAATGAGCAGTTCTTC
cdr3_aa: CASSARLAGGNEQFF

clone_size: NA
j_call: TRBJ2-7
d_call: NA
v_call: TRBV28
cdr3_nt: TGTGCCAGCAGTTTAGGAGGACAGCCCCTCTCCTACGAGCAGTACTTC
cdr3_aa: CASSLGGQPLSYEQYF

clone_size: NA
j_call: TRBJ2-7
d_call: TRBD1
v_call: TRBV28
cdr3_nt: TGTGCCAGCAGTGATACATACGGGACAGGCGTATACGAGCAGTACTTC
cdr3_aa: CASSDTYGTGVYEQYF

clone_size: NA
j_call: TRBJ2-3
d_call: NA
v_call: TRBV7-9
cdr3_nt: TGTGCCAGCAGCTTAGGTCTACAGGGTAGCACAGATACGCAGTATTTT
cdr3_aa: CASSLGLQGSTDTQYF

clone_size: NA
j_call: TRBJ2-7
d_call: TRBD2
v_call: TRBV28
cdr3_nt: TGTGCCAGCATTGGGACTAGCGGGAGATCGTACGAGCAGTACTTC
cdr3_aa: CASIGTSGRSYEQYF

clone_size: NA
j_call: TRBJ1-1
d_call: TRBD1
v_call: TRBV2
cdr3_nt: TGTGCCAGCATAAGGGAGGACAGGGCCCTCACTGAAGCTTTCTTT
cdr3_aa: CASIREDRALTEAFF

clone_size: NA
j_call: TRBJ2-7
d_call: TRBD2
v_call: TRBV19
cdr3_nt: TGTGCCAGTAGTACCGCTAGCGGGTCCTCCTACGAGCAGTACTTC
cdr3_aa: CASSTASGSSYEQYF

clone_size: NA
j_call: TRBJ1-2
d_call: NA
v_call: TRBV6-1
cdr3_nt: TGTGCCAGCAGTGAACTCTTTCCCAGGCATGGCTACACCTTC
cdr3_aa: CASSELFPRHGYTF

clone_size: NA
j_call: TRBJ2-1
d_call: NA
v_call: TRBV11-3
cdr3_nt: TGTGCCAGACCGAGTGGGGGGAGTGAGCAGTTCTTC
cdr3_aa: CARPSGGSEQFF

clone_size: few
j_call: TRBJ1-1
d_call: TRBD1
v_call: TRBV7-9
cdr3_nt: TGTGCCAGCAGCTCCCACAGGGGGCTAGAAACTGAAGCTTTCTTT
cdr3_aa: CASSSHRGLETEAFF

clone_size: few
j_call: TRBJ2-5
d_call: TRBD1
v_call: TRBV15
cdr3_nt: TGTGCCAGCCTTCAGACAGGGGGTGGTGAGACCCAGTACTTC
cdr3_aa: CASLQTGGGETQYF

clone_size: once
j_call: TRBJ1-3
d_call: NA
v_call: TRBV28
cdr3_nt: TGTGCCAGCAGTTTGGGGAGTAATGGAAACACCATATATTTT
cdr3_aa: CASSLGSNGNTIYF

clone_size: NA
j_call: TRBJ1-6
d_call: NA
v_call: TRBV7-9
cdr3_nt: TGTGCCAGCAGCCCTTCTGGCAGTAATTCACCCCTCCACTTT
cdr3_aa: CASSPSGSNSPLHF

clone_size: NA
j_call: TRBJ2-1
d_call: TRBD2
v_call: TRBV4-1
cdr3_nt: TGCGCCAGCAGCCAAGGAATCCTAGCGGGAGGCTACAATGAGCAGTTCTTC
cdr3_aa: CASSQGILAGGYNEQFF

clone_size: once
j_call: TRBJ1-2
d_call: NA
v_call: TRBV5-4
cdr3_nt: TGTGCCAGCAGCTCTGACACCTATGGCTACACCTTC
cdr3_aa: CASSSDTYGYTF

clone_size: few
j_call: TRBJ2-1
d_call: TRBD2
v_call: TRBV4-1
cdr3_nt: TGCGCCAGCAGCCAAGGGGTCGTTCCGGGTCGGGAGGTCCTGGTTAACAATGAGCAGTTCTTC
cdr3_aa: CASSQGVVPGREVLVNNEQFF

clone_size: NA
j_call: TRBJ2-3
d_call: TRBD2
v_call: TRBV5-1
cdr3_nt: TGCGCCAGCAGCTTTAGCGGGAGCTCTAGCACAGATACGCAGTATTTT
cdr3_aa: CASSFSGSSSTDTQYF

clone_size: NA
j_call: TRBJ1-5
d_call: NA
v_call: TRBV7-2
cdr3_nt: TGTGCCAGCAGCTTAGACGAGGGCTCCTGGCAGCCCCAGCATTTT
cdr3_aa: CASSLDEGSWQPQHF

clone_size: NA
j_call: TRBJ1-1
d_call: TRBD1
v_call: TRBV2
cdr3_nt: TGTGCCAGCAAGAGGGACAGGGGCACTGAAGCTTTCTTT
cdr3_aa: CASKRDRGTEAFF

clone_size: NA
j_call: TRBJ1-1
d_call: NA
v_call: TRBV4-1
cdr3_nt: TGCGCCAGCAGCCAAGATCTTGGGGGGTCCATGAACACTGAAGCTTTCTTT
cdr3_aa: CASSQDLGGSMNTEAFF

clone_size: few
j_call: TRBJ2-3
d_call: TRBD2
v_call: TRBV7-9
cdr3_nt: TGTGCCAGCAGCTCTGGGGTGGGGACTAGCGAGACAGATACGCAGTATTTT
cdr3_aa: CASSSGVGTSETDTQYF

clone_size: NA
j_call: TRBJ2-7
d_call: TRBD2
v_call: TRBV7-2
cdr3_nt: TGTGCCAGCAGCCCCCGGACTAGCGGGAGTCTCGAGCAGTACTTC
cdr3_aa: CASSPRTSGSLEQYF

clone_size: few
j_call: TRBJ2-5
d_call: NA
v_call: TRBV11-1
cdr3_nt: TGTGCCAGCAGCTTAGGGTGGGGAGAAGAGACCCAGTACTTC
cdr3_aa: CASSLGWGEETQYF

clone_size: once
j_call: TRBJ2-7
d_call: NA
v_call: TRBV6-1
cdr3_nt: TGTGCCAGCAGTGAGTTTCCAGGCTCCTACGAGCAGTACTTC
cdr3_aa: CASSEFPGSYEQYF

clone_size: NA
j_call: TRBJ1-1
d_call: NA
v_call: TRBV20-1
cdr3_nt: TGCAGTGCTAGTCGCGGGCTCGCTGAAGCTTTCTTT
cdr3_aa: CSASRGLAEAFF

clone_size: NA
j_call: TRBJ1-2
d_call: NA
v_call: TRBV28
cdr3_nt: TGTGCGGTCGGGGGGGGCTATGGCTACACCTTC
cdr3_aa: CAVGGGYGYTF

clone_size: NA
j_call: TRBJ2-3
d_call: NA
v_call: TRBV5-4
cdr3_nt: TGTGCCAGCAGCTTGGACAGTATATTCACAGATACGCAGTATTTT
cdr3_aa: CASSLDSIFTDTQYF

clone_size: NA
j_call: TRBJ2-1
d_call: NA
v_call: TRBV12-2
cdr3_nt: TGTGCAAGTCGCTTAGGGGGAACTAGCGGGGGCCCCGATTACAATGAGCAGTTCTTC
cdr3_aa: CASRLGGTSGGPDYNEQFF

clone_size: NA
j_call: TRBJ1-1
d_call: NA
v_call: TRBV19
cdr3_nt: TGTGCCAGTAGTAAGAACAGGGAGTTGGACACTGAAGCTTTCTTT
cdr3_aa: CASSKNRELDTEAFF

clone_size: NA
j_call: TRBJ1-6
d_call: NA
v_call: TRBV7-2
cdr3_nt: TGTGCCAGCTCCACGCAGACTCGGAATTCACCCCTCCACTTT
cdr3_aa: CASSTQTRNSPLHF

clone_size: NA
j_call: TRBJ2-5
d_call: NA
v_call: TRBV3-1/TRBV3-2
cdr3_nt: TGTGCCAGCAGGATCACTCAGCTCGGGGAGACCCAGTACTTC
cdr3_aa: CASRITQLGETQYF

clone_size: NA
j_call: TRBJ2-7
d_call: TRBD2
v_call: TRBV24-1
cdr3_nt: TGTGCCACCAGTGATACCCGAGGGACTAGCGGGAGGGCCTACGAGCAGTACTTC
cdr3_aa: CATSDTRGTSGRAYEQYF

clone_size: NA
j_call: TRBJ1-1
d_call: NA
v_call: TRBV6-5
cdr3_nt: TGTGCCAGCAGTACCGACACGTTGACTGAAGCTTTCTTT
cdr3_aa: CASSTDTLTEAFF

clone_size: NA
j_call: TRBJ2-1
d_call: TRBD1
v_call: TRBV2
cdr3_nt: TGTGCCAGCAGTGTTGACAGGGCTTCCTACAATGAGCAGTTCTTC
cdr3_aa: CASSVDRASYNEQFF

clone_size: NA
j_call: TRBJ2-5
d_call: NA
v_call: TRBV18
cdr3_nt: TGTGCCAGCTCACCAGGGAGGACCCAGTACTTC
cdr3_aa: CASSPGRTQYF

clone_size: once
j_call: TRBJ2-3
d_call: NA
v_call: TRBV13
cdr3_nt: TGTGCCAGCAGTTACACGGCGGTTCGGGCAGATACGCAGTATTTT
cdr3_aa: CASSYTAVRADTQYF

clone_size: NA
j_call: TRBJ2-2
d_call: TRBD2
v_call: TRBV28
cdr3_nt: TGTGCCAGCAGAGATCCCCGGCTAGCGGGATCCGGGGAGCTGTTTTTT
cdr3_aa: CASRDPRLAGSGELFF

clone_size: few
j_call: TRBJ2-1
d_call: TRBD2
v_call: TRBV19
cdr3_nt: TGTGCCAGTAGTCTTGGGCTAGCGGGCAATGAGCAGTTCTTC
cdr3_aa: CASSLGLAGNEQFF

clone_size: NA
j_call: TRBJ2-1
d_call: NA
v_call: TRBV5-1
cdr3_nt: TGCGCCAGCAGCGTGACAGGTAGGGGTTCCTACAATGAGCAGTTCTTC
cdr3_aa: CASSVTGRGSYNEQFF

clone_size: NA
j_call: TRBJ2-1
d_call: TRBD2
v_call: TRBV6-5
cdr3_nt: TGTGCCAGCAGTCTAGCGGGTTCGAAGGGTGAGCAGTTCTTC
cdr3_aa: CASSLAGSKGEQFF